This TCR beta chain is drawn from a study of blood T cell repertoires in COVID-19. Repertoires were generated with immunoSEQ multiplex PCR, while TCRdb's copy carries only in-frame clones and drops some. The table lists about 120,000 clones, around 87% of them singletons. The germline gives CDR1 MRHNA, CDR2 SNTAGT. V was pared by 5 bases and J by 0 bases, with 15 bases between. The CDR3 contains 16 residues. The sample comprised peripheral blood. This TCR came from a woman in her fifties or sixties with acute or convalescent COVID-19. V is TRBV6-4 and J is TRBJ2-3; a weak D match, TRBD2 (5 bases). In DNA, the CDR3 is TGTGCCAGCAGTCCGAGGGCAGCTGATAGCACAGATACGCAGTATTTT. Translating it yields CASSPRAADSTDTQYF.